The clone carrying this T cell receptor beta chain was recorded a few times. As yet, its antigen is unknown. The time point: persistent/refractory GD, antithyroid drugs over 5 years with positive TRAb. Making the TCR library involved RNA that had been extracted from PBMCs. Diagnosing Graves' disease relied on the American Thyroid Association guidelines. Roughly 9 milliliters of peripheral blood were taken and placed in EDTA tubes. TCR beta libraries were built with iRepertoire HTBI primers and Arm-PCR of CDR3 regions. TCRdb used MiXCR to reprocess the multiplex PCR reads, holding one entry per CDR3 protein. The sample has about 450,000 distinct CDR3 sequences, 23% seen once. These data originate in a study of regulatory T cells in long-lasting Graves disease. Study-level findings and limits: Between persistent patients, roughly 2,600 public clonotypes were shared, exceeding the roughly 1,000 shared between new patients.

The sample was peripheral blood mononuclear cells (PBMCs), taken when the disease was refractory, from a patient treated with antithyroid drugs. This clonotype was sampled from a female donor with Graves disease.

For the CDR3, the DNA is TGCGCCAGCAGCTTGGAACGAGCGGTAGAGGGCAACACCGGGGAGCTGTTTTTT. Protein: CASSLERAVEGNTGELFF. This rearrangement joins TRBV5-1 to TRBJ2-2; tentative D call: TRBD2 (5 bases). The germline V gene encodes CDR1 SGHRS and CDR2 YFSETQ. Trimming stripped 0 bases from V and 2 bases from J, with 17 bases between. This CDR3 has 18 residues.